These 16 T cell receptor beta chains were all obtained from the same sample, sequenced in a study of OX40 agonist ivuxolimab in advanced cancers. Measured with immunoSEQ multiplex PCR; TCRdb has only the in-frame clones, and not every one. Of approximately 87,000 clones listed, under 95% are singletons. The specimen was CD4+ or CD8+ T cells sorted from blood, collected in a trial of the OX40 agonist ivuxolimab. The receptors originated from an adult with an advanced solid tumor such as melanoma, head and neck, liver or kidney cancer.

The chain couples TRBV23-1 to TRBJ1-3, with 7 nucleotides matching TRBD1. TRBV23-1 is given ORF status, its function remaining uncertain. CDR3 length: 14 amino acids. The V segment lost 7 bases and the J segment 0 bases; nucleotides outside the gene matches: 3. The CDR3 reads CASNRGSSGNTIYF. The CDR3 DNA sequence: TGCGCCAGCAACAGGGGAAGCTCTGGAAACACCATATATTTT.

This chain joins TRBV18 and TRBJ2-1; 9 nucleotides match TRBD1. Trimming took 3 bases from V and 4 from J; bases not matched to a gene: 4. The germline V gene encodes CDR1 KGHSH and CDR2 LQKENI. This CDR3 has 15 residues. The CDR3 region is CASSPRTGAYNEQFF. The CDR3 coding sequence is TGTGCCAGCTCACCGCGGACAGGGGCGTACAATGAGCAGTTCTTC. Together with reference TRBV18 and TRBJ2-1, the CDR3 gives the full variable domain: NAGVMQNPRHLVRRRGQEARLRCSPMKGHSHVYWYRQLPEEGLKFMVYLQKENIIDESGMPKERFSAEFPKEGPSILRIQQVVRGDSAAYFCASSPRTGAYNEQFFGPGTRLTVL.

This clone has a handful of counts. The chain recombines TRBV4-2 with TRBJ1-5; D is uncertain. Germline loops: CDR1 LGHNA, CDR2 YNFKEQ. CDR3 length: 16 amino acids. Trimming shortened V by 0 bases and J by 7 bases, and 16 bases separated the two germline ends. Here the CDR3 reads CASSQDRTGGGQPQHF. The DNA of the CDR3 is TGTGCCAGCAGCCAAGATAGGACGGGTGGAGGGCAGCCCCAGCATTTT.

This clone was seen only a few times. The rearrangement links TRBV9 to TRBJ2-1, with D uncertain. V lost 0 bases to trimming and J lost 0 bases, with 10 bases between them. The CDR3 is 16 residues long. Germline V CDR1 and CDR2: SGDLS, YYNGEE. CDR3: CASSVVAGSSYNEQFF. As DNA, the CDR3 is TGTGCCAGCAGCGTAGTGGCAGGTAGCTCCTACAATGAGCAGTTCTTC.

This clone was seen a handful of times. The CDR3 nucleotides read TGTGCCAGCAGCCTAATCGGAAGGGGCACTGAAGCTTTCTTT. As protein: CASSLIGRGTEAFF. The chain carries TRBV11-2 and TRBJ1-1, with D possibly being TRBD1 (5 bases). Germline CDR1 reads SGHAT; CDR2 reads FQNNGV. Trimming pared 5 bases from V and 4 bases from J, leaving 14 bases between. The CDR3 extends over 14 amino acids.

The genes are TRBV29-1 and TRBJ2-2; possibly TRBD2 for D (5 bases). Trimming removed 1 base at V and 3 bases at J, with 6 bases between. The length of the CDR3 is 13 residues. The germline gives CDR1 SQVTM, CDR2 ANQGSEA. CDR3 protein: CSVEGGDTGELFF. The CDR3 DNA sequence: TGCAGCGTTGAAGGGGGAGACACCGGGGAGCTGTTTTTT.

The rearrangement joins TRBV7-9 to TRBJ2-7, with 11 bases identical to TRBD2. Germline V gives CDR1 SEHNR, CDR2 FQNEAQ (reference sequence). CDR3 size: 16 residues. The junction had 12 bases not matched to a gene; V was cut back by 5 bases and J by 6 bases. CDR3 protein: CASSRTSGSGKGEQYF. CDR3 DNA: TGTGCCAGCAGCCGAACTAGCGGGAGTGGTAAGGGCGAGCAGTACTTC.

This sequence joins TRBV4-1 and TRBJ2-7; D possibly matches TRBD1 or TRBD2 (6 bases each). V lost 3 bases and J 2 bases, leaving 20 bases between the germline ends. The CDR3 spans 17 residues. Per the germline V gene, CDR1 is MGHRA and CDR2 is YSYEKL. The DNA of the CDR3 is TGCGCCAGCAGCCATTTGGGGTCGGGGGCCTTCGCCTACGAGCAGTACTTC. Its protein product is CASSHLGSGAFAYEQYF.

The rearrangement joins TRBV30 to TRBJ2-5; D unresolved. The CDR3 runs 13 residues. Trimming left V 0 bases short and J 2 bases short, with 7 bases between. Germline assignment: CDR1 GTSNPN and CDR2 SVGIG (reference sequence). CDR3 in amino acids: CAWSVNHQETQYF. Here the CDR3 DNA reads TGTGCCTGGAGTGTAAACCATCAAGAGACCCAGTACTTC.

The rearrangement uses TRBV18 and TRBJ2-7, with D possibly called TRBD1 or TRBD2 (5 bases each). The CDR3 runs to 13 residues. Germline values: CDR1 KGHSH, CDR2 LQKENI. Between the trimmed V and J ends, which lost 1 base and 3 bases, there was a span of 7 bases. CDR3 in amino acids: CASSPRGFYEQYF. The CDR3 DNA sequence: TGTGCCAGCTCACCACGGGGGTTCTACGAGCAGTACTTC.

The chain is built from TRBV9 and TRBJ2-7; 9 nucleotides match TRBD2. The CDR3 is 14 residues long. Germline V gives CDR1 SGDLS, CDR2 YYNGEE. V lost 0 bases, J lost 5 bases, and 3 bases stayed unmatched. This chain's CDR3 is CASSVGSGGHEQYF. The DNA for the CDR3 is TGTGCCAGCAGCGTAGGTAGCGGGGGCCACGAGCAGTACTTC.

The rearrangement uses TRBV10-1 and TRBJ2-7; 7 positions agree with TRBD1. The V gene's germline CDR1 is WNHNN and CDR2 SYGVQD (reference sequence). V dropped 0 bases and J dropped 5; count of bases not matched to a gene: 7. The CDR3 is 15 amino acids. The CDR3 DNA reads TGCGCCAGCAGTGAGTCAAGGGGGCCCCTCCACGAGCAGTACTTC. Translating gives CASSESRGPLHEQYF.

The chain carries TRBV7-8 and TRBJ1-5; no reliable D call. There are 15 residues in the CDR3. The germline V and J ends were trimmed by 5 bases and 0 bases, with 11 bases remaining between them. Germline V CDR1 and CDR2: SGHVS, FQNEAQ. CDR3 coding DNA: TGTGCCAGCAGCGAAGGGTCGGTTAGCAATCAGCCCCAGCATTTT. Amino acid sequence: CASSEGSVSNQPQHF.

The chain has TRBV7-8 and TRBJ2-7; D may match TRBD1 or TRBD2 (6 bases each). Trimming left V 4 bases short and J 5 bases short, with 18 bases between. Germline V gene data show CDR1 as SGHVS and CDR2 as FQNEAQ. The CDR3 is made up of 15 amino acids. For the CDR3, the DNA is TGTGCCAGCAGCTCCCAATGGGGGGCCGACAACGAGCAGTACTTC. This sequence encodes CASSSQWGADNEQYF.

The V call is TRBV6-5, the J call TRBJ1-2; D perhaps matches TRBD1 (5 bases). Germline V gene data show CDR1 as MNHEY and CDR2 as SVGAGI. V lost 2 bases, J lost 5 bases, and 6 bases lay in between. This CDR3 region has 12 residues. CDR3 nucleotides: TGTGCCAGCAGTTACGCAGGGTATGGCTACACCTTC. It encodes CASSYAGYGYTF.

The J gene is TRBJ2-7, the V gene TRBV9, with 9 bases matching TRBD1. Germline lookup yields CDR1 SGDLS and CDR2 YYNGEE. CDR3 length equals 14 residues. V gave up 0 bases and J gave up 4 bases; unmatched junction bases: 2. DNA of the CDR3: TGTGCCAGCAGCGTAGGGACAGGGGTATACGAGCAGTACTTC. This encodes CASSVGTGVYEQYF.